The present T cell receptor beta chain was sequenced within a study of cytomegalovirus exposure and HLA in healthy donors (dated by TCRdb to about 2017). Turning to the overall study: According to a later analysis, the approximately 120 validation repertoires were produced on the same platform as the 666 repertoires of the first cohort. The study aimed to test whether cataloging public T cell receptors could reveal signatures of past pathogen exposure. High-throughput TCR immunosequencing, statistical association of individual TCRs with disease status, and machine learning were combined to predict cytomegalovirus infection status. A separate validation cohort of roughly 120 different subjects was used in addition to the 666-subject first cohort. Overall study results and their limits: In the study, 150 to 200 TCR beta chains were listed as associated with cytomegalovirus. A few of the identified cytomegalovirus-associated TCR beta chains were confirmed in vitro to be specific for cytomegalovirus antigens. The validation cohort had no HLA typing available for a later analysis, so co-occurrence within that cohort was assessed over all 110 or so repertoires. In both the original and validation cohorts, the classifier was reported to diagnose cytomegalovirus status with high specificity and sensitivity. Most TCR sequences were observed very rarely across donors, whereas some public TCRs were present in many individuals. The authors suggested that the approach could potentially be generalized to other disease states and immunological phenotypes. A later analysis found that TCRs clustered in the first cohort also tended to co-occur in the 130 or so validation repertoires, with approximately 93% of cluster scores above 0.

Receptors were amplified or captured by the immunoSEQ multiplex PCR assay. As for how the authors treated the data: A statistical classification framework was built to diagnose cytomegalovirus status from the catalog of TCR beta chain sequences. As stored in TCRdb, this immuneACCESS dataset retains in-frame rearrangements with V and J assigned. A fraction of the clones does not appear; measured against another copy, unresolved V genes explain less than half of the discrepancy, and the remainder lacks a known reason. D and trimming come from the DNA, and the V and J calls and clone size come from that table. This sample is represented by some 140,000 clones; 85% to 90% of them were singletons. Roughly 6.4% of the sample is taken by the ten largest. Separate from the approximately 670-subject first cohort, the validation cohort of 95 to 150 subjects was the group to which the donors belonged. Regarding this clone: Its antigen has not been determined. No much larger clone exists at a distance of one base, and base qualities are not known.

CDR1 is given as MNHEY and CDR2 as SVGAGI, both from the germline V gene. From its cysteine to its phenylalanine, the CDR3 spans 16 amino acids. Only the CDR3 DNA stays, 48 bases, in frame from base 1. A distance of 12 bases separates the germline ends of V and J, which lose 2 bases and 1 base respectively. The chain was built from TRBV6-5 and TRBJ2-1, with TRBD1 tentatively as D gene (6 bases match). This receptor was obtained from a woman aged 25 to 39 in good health and CMV-seropositive. The specimen was PBMCs. The DNA is TGTGCCAGCAGTTACGCCAGGGGTGGGTCCTACAATGAGCAGTTCTTC. Its protein reads: CASSYARGGSYNEQFF.